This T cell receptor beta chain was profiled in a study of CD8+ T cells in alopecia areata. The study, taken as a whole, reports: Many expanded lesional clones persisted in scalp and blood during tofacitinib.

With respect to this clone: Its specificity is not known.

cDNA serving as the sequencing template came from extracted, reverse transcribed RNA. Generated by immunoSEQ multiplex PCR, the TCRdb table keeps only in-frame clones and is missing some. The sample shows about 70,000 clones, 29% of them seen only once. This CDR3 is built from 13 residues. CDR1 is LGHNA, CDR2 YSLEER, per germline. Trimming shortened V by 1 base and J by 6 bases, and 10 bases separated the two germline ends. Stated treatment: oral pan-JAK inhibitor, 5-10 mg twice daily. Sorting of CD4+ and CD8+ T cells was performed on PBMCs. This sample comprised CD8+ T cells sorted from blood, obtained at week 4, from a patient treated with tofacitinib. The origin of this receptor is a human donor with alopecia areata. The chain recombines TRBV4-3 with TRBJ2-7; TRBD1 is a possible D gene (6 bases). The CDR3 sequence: CASSQVRGSEQYF. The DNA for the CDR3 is TGCGCCAGCAGCCAAGTCAGGGGAAGCGAGCAGTACTTC.